Sequencing of this T cell receptor beta chain was carried out in a study of shared clonotypes between healthy human individuals (dated by TCRdb to the early 2020s). Some background on the complete study: Two women and a few men aged 18 to 49 years were included in the cohort. For each donor, CD4 naive and CD4 memory were each given three plates, CD8 naive was given two plates, and CD8 memory was given one plate. To estimate repertoire size and how much clonotype sharing occurs between individuals, the study deeply sequenced the blood TCR repertoires of about 5 healthy adults. Different laboratories and diverse techniques were used to prepare libraries and sequence TCR repertoires, to increase sequencing depth and limit assay-specific biases. Between about 0.9 and 10 billion PBMCs per donor were obtained by leukapheresis.

The CDR3 covers 17 residues, taking in both the cysteine and the phenylalanine. The read is trimmed to its CDR3 DNA, 51 bases read in frame from base 1. For this chain, trimming is 0 bases at the V end and 0 bases at the J end, and the number of junction bases without a gene match is 4. CDR1 and CDR2 were assigned from the germline V gene as LGHNA and YNFKEQ. For the CD8 naive samples, CD45RO-negative cells were positively selected for CCR7, yielding a CD45RA+CCR7+ population from which TemRA cells were excluded. Donors were healthy HIV-negative adults with no recently reported acute infections or vaccinations. All donors were Caucasian adults living in Nashville, Tennessee, USA. Blood was collected by leukapheresis, and PBMCs were isolated by Ficoll-Histopaque density gradient centrifugation and then cryopreserved in liquid nitrogen vapor phase. Analytical flow cytometry was used to check the purity and quantity of each magnetically sorted T cell population. Genomic DNA was isolated from every sorted fraction and measured by UV absorbance on a Nanodrop 2000c.

As concerns this clone: The antigen it recognizes is unknown. There are no base qualities to consult, and no much larger clone falls within one base.

Using the deep immunoSEQ assay, TCR CDR3 regions were amplified from genomic DNA by multiplex PCR. Genomic DNA extracted from each cell subset was distributed evenly over all wells of several immunoSEQ 96-well plates, and each plate served as one replicate. Each replicate PCR for sorted subsets received around 0.2 ug genomic DNA, equal to tens of thousands of T cell genomes. Purified libraries were measured with a Qubit 3.0 fluorometer, size-checked on a Bioanalyzer 2100, and measured again with the KAPA Library Quantification kit. A separate single-read 150-cycle Illumina NextSeq 550 flow cell was used to sequence each immunoSEQ 96-well plate. For the original study's pipeline: The immunoSEQ output contained only junctional sequences without quality scores, so filtering could not match that applied to full-length reads. To assign V/J genes and CDR3, sequences were annotated using PyIR, a Python wrapper for IgBLAST v1.9, with IMGT germline references. Reads with weak V/J assignments (E-value above 1e-6), missing CDR3, stop codons, out-of-frame junctions, or ambiguous translated residues were removed. A V3J clonotype was defined by an identical inferred V gene, J gene, and CDR3 amino acid sequence. Percentage overlap between repertoires was calculated by dividing the number of shared unique clonotypes by the size of the smaller repertoire. Three approaches were used to assess repertoire richness: RTK rarefaction, the Chao1 estimator, and Recon v2.1 estimates of unobserved clonotypes. OLGA was used to compute generation probabilities for all TCRbeta clonotypes that the gDNA method yielded from four donors. The table comes from immuneACCESS by way of TCRdb, which keeps in-frame sequences with V and J called. Part of the clones is missing from these tables; in studies checked, under half for an unresolved V gene and the rest for unknown reasons. V, J and clone size were drawn from that table, and D and trimming were deduced from the DNA. The sample records 2 million to 2.5 million clones, just over 90% of which are singletons. More than 1.5% of the sample lies in the top ten.

Study-wide conclusions, independent of this receptor: Naive subsets generally had larger estimated clonotype richness than memory subsets did. Higher generation probabilities were observed for clonotypes shared by all four sorted-subset donors than for non-shared clonotypes. Sampling was limited to blood, and TCR repertoires in tissue likely differ from TCR repertoires in blood. The genetic and exposure-history diversity represented was limited by the small number of donors. Across a handful of donors, about 5.2% of naive CD4, 3.5% of naive CD8, 2.3% of memory CD4, and under 0.45% of memory CD8 clonotypes were shared. Incomplete sequencing was indicated by rarefaction of sorted-subset datasets, despite the large sequencing depth. Based on pairwise subsampling, the degree of clonotype sharing among donors was expected to be affected by sequencing depth.

The chain links TRBV4-2 with TRBJ2-1; 8 nucleotides in the junction match TRBD2. The sample comprised naive CD8+ T cells from PBMCs. According to the study, the label for this sample's cell subset or site signals: CD45RA+CCR7+. This TCR derives from a man between 18 and 35 years old in good health. Some clones in this sample may be carry-over from other donors' samples. The CDR3 region has the sequence CASSQDSTSGSYNEQFF. The DNA reads TGTGCCAGCAGCCAAGATTCTACTAGCGGCTCCTACAATGAGCAGTTCTTC.